This note documents a single T cell receptor beta chain sequence. Its antigen is currently unknown. Each TCR library used 500 ng of total RNA and a linear amplification protocol. TCRdb analysed the reads with MiXCR anew, one entry per CDR3 protein. The table shows 180,000 or so distinct CDR3 sequences, with about 76% occurring only once. This entry belongs to a study of healthy donors' naive CD4 and CD8 T cells. Overall study context: Donors came from three age groups: 20-25, 40-50 and 60-70 years.

V lost 4 bases, J lost 9 bases, and 10 bases lay in between. There are 12 residues in the CDR3. CDR1 SGHTA and CDR2 FQGNSA come from the germline V gene. Study-level points and caveats: Positive CDR3 charge linked to CD4+ cells, negative to CD8+ cells.

Naive T cells were sorted: CD4+CD8-CD45RO-CD45RA+ for CD4+, CD8+CD4-CD45RA+CD27bright for CD8+. The specimen was naive CD4+ and CD8+ T cells sorted from blood, pooled from several donors. The source of this sequence is a pool of human donors in good health; the sample pools cells from several healthy donors. V is TRBV7-2 and J is TRBJ1-5; D is unresolved. The CDR3 region has the DNA TGTGCCAGCAGCTCGGATACGTCGCCCCAGCATTTT. Translation gives CASSSDTSPQHF.